This T cell receptor (beta chain) was profiled in a study of tumor and adjacent non-tumor tissue in lung cancer. Study in general: Samples averaged approximately 4.2 million productive TCRbeta reads each.

The library came from three nested PCR rounds adapted from ARM-PCR protocols. MiXCR, run by TCRdb on the multiplex PCR reads, gives a single entry per CDR3 protein. The sample lists 80,000 to 130,000 distinct CDR3 sequences, around three fifths occurring once. The CDR3 extends over 13 amino acids. The V gene's germline CDR1 is MNHEY and CDR2 SVGAGI. No cell sorting was done before RNA was extracted from the tissue. The normal lung tissue was taken more than 3 cm from the tumor edge. To note about this clonotype: Its antigen is still unknown. A read error may produce the germline difference seen at one junction end.

Whole-study findings and limits: Normal lung showed higher cumulative top 100 clone frequency than tumor.

The clonotype originates from a man in his thirties or forties with non-small cell lung cancer. The sequencing input was distant non-tumor lung tissue. The chain joins TRBV6-5 to TRBJ2-7; perhaps D is TRBD1 or TRBD2 (6 bases each). This CDR3 reads CVSGRGQCYEQYF. The CDR3 region has the DNA TGTGTCAGCGGCCGGGGGCAGTGCTACGAGCAGTACTTC.